Shown below are 27 T cell receptor beta chains from a single sample sequenced in a study of human T cells and chemical hapten exposure. TCRdb re-called the 5' RACE reads with MiXCR, one entry per CDR3 protein. The repertoire consists of around 82,000 distinct CDR3 sequences, with roughly 8.4% occurring once and the leading ten covering about 2.2%. Unseparated into fractions, whole blood served as the source from which total RNA was extracted. The receptors originated from a male donor in good health.

The J gene is TRBJ1-5, the V gene TRBV12-5, with D unclear. Deletions cut 0 bases from V and 2 bases from J, with 11 bases between. Looked up from germline, CDR1 is LGHNT and CDR2 is FRNRAP. This CDR3 is 16 amino acids long. Written as DNA, the CDR3 is TGTGCTAGTGGTTTGGTAGCTGGGGATGGCAATCAGCCCCAGCATTTT. Translated, it gives CASGLVAGDGNQPQHF.

This clonotype was found many times. The V call is TRBV28, the J call TRBJ1-1; 7 bases agree with TRBD1. With V trimmed by 7 bases and J by 11 bases, 13 bases remained unmatched. The germline gives CDR1 MDHEN, CDR2 SYDVKM. The CDR3 consists of 13 residues. CDR3 coding DNA: TGTGCCAGCAACAAGGGGGCGTATCTGGGCGCTTTCTTT. This gives the protein CASNKGAYLGAFF.

This clonotype was recorded a few times. The chain has TRBV6-5 and TRBJ1-4, with 8 bases identical to TRBD1. V shed 6 bases, J shed 6 bases, and the junction held 6 bases outside the gene matches. This CDR3 has 14 amino acids. The germline V gene has CDR1 MNHEY and CDR2 SVGAGI. DNA of the CDR3: TGTGCCAGCAGGCGGACAGGGTGGGATGAAAAACTGTTTTTT. It codes for CASRRTGWDEKLFF.

Ten or more counts support this clonotype. This rearrangement joins TRBV7-3 to TRBJ2-5; 9 bases match TRBD2. Germline CDR1 SGHTA, CDR2 FQGTGA. Germline trimming cut 5 bases from V and 12 bases from J; bases unmatched to any gene: 7. CDR3 size: 12 residues. The CDR3 region is CASSKAGGQKYF. CDR3 sequence (DNA): TGTGCCAGCAGCAAAGCGGGGGGCCAAAAGTACTTC.

Ten or more counts support this clonotype. This chain links TRBV12-3 or TRBV12-4 with TRBJ1-2; 8 bases map to TRBD1. This CDR3 has 14 amino acids. V lost 3 bases to trimming and J lost 3 bases; unmatched junction nucleotides: 3. CDR3 region: CASSFQGADYGYTF. CDR3 DNA: TGTGCCAGCAGTTTTCAGGGGGCAGACTATGGCTACACCTTC.

This clonotype was observed many times. The rearrangement joins TRBV6-5 to TRBJ1-5; no clear D. CDR1 and CDR2 (germline): MNHEY, SVGAGI. The V gene lost 0 bases and the J gene lost 5 bases, with 5 bases spanning the gap. The CDR3 runs 13 residues. Here the CDR3 reads CASSYSKYQPQHF. As DNA, the CDR3 is TGTGCCAGCAGTTACTCGAAATATCAGCCCCAGCATTTT.

This clonotype appeared a few times. The CDR3 spells CASSITGTSEYLAKNIQYF. CDR3 coding DNA: TGTGCCAGCAGTATTACAGGGACTAGCGAATACCTAGCCAAAAACATTCAGTACTTC. The chain has TRBV11-3 and TRBJ2-4; TRBD2 agrees at 10 bases. J was trimmed by 0 bases and V by 6 bases; bases with no gene match: 14. The germline V gene has CDR1 SGHNT and CDR2 YENEEA. CDR3 length: 19 residues.

CDR3 coding DNA: TGCAGCCACAGCGCGCTAGCGGGAGGCAATGAGCAGTTCTTC. Protein sequence: CSHSALAGGNEQFF. This rearrangement joins TRBV29-1 to TRBJ2-1; the match to TRBD2 covers 11 bases. The germline CDR1 and CDR2 sequences are SQVTM and ANQGSEA. CDR3 length: 14 residues. V was pared by 8 bases and J by 6 bases, with 9 bases of the junction left unmatched.

This clonotype was picked up a small number of times. V and J are TRBV6-1 and TRBJ1-1; D not resolved. Trimming cost V 2 bases and J 0 bases, with 7 bases left between them. Germline V gives CDR1 MNHNS, CDR2 SASEGT. The CDR3 has 14 amino acids. The CDR3 here is CASSERRLNTEAFF. CDR3 nucleotides: TGTGCCAGCAGTGAACGCAGGTTGAACACTGAAGCTTTCTTT.

This clonotype showed up just a few times. The genes are TRBV6-5 and TRBJ1-3; tentative D call: TRBD1 (6 bases). The V and J ends lost 2 bases and 0 bases respectively, with 8 bases between them. The germline gives CDR1 MNHEY, CDR2 SVGAGI. CDR3 length: 15 residues. The chain's CDR3 is CASSYQGSSGNTIYF. CDR3 DNA: TGTGCCAGCAGTTACCAGGGGAGCTCTGGAAACACCATATATTTT.

This clonotype was seen more than once but under ten times. The V call is TRBV5-1, the J call TRBJ1-4; 7 nucleotides line up with TRBD1. This CDR3 comprises 15 residues. Trimming at V came to 3 bases and at J to 3 bases, leaving 5 bases not matched to a gene. Germline loops: CDR1 SGHRS, CDR2 YFSETQ. CDR3 in amino acids: CASSSAGQPNEKLFF. CDR3 in DNA: TGCGCCAGCAGCTCCGCGGGACAGCCTAATGAAAAACTGTTTTTT.

A few counts support this clonotype. The chain carries TRBV12-3 or TRBV12-4 and TRBJ2-3; a weak D match, TRBD2 (6 bases). V was pared by 6 bases and J by 2 bases, with 15 bases between. The length of the CDR3 is 15 residues. Here the CDR3 DNA reads TGTGCCAGCAGCTCCTGGCGGGATAACACAGATACGCAGTATTTT. Translated: CASSSWRDNTDTQYF.

This clonotype was recorded at least ten times. The rearrangement links TRBV7-9 to TRBJ1-6; 8 positions match TRBD1. Looked up from germline, CDR1 is SEHNR and CDR2 is FQNEAQ (reference sequence). Trimming cost V 4 bases and J 13 bases; bases outside gene matches: 18. The CDR3 loop spans 17 amino acids. The CDR3 reads CASSSSKDREGIQPLHF. Here the CDR3 DNA reads TGTGCCAGCAGCTCGTCCAAGGACAGGGAGGGTATTCAGCCCCTCCACTTT.

This clonotype came up many times. The chain couples TRBV12-3 or TRBV12-4 to TRBJ2-7; 7 bases agree with TRBD1. V shed 6 bases and J 4 bases; nucleotides not matched to a gene: 9. The CDR3 covers 14 residues. The CDR3 is CASSALGTAYEQYF. The CDR3 nucleotides are TGTGCCAGCAGCGCCCTCGGGACAGCTTACGAGCAGTACTTC.

The chain has TRBV10-3 and TRBJ2-1, with 13 nucleotides matching TRBD2. The germline CDR1 and CDR2 sequences are ENHRY and SYGVKD. Unmatched junction bases numbered 4, after V lost 6 bases and J lost 8 bases. The CDR3 contains 14 residues. CDR3 amino acids: CAIRSLAGGDEQFF. The CDR3, as DNA: TGTGCCATCAGGTCACTAGCGGGAGGGGATGAGCAGTTCTTC.

This clonotype was recorded once. CDR3 in amino acids: CASTMGRWSSYEQYF. CDR3 in DNA: TGTGCCAGCACCATGGGGAGGTGGAGCTCCTACGAGCAGTACTTC. The chain is built from TRBV12-3 or TRBV12-4 and TRBJ2-7; tentatively, D is TRBD2 (6 bases). The V and J ends lost 7 bases and 0 bases respectively, with 16 bases between them. The CDR3 contains 15 residues.

The V and J genes are TRBV20-1 and TRBJ1-2; weak D call: TRBD1 (5 bases). V was clipped by 6 bases and J by 4 bases, with 18 bases between them. This CDR3 spans 14 amino acids. Germline CDR1 reads DFQATT; CDR2 reads SNEGSKA (reference sequence). CDR3 region: CSAFLTLGGYGYTF. CDR3 sequence (DNA): TGCAGTGCGTTTCTCACACTGGGGGGCTATGGCTACACCTTC.

This clonotype was counted at least ten times. This chain uses TRBV29-1 with TRBJ1-4; D gene unclear. V was trimmed by 0 bases and J by 0 bases, leaving 8 bases between them. Germline lookup yields CDR1 SQVTM and CDR2 ANQGSEA. The CDR3 covers 15 residues. For the CDR3, the DNA is TGCAGCGTTGAAGAGTTGGGATCAACTAATGAAAAACTGTTTTTT. It codes for CSVEELGSTNEKLFF.

This clonotype has just a few counts. The V gene is TRBV7-6, the J gene TRBJ1-3, with unresolved D. V shed 4 bases and J shed 0 bases, with 13 bases lying between them. This CDR3 is 16 amino acids long. Germline-derived CDR1 and CDR2 are SGHVS and FNYEAQ. CDR3 in amino acids: CASSSQAPRSGNTIYF. The CDR3, as DNA: TGTGCCAGCAGCTCCCAGGCCCCCCGCTCTGGAAACACCATATATTTT.

This clonotype was found many times. The V gene is TRBV5-1, the J gene TRBJ2-7; D is possibly TRBD2 (6 bases). Germline V gene lookup returns CDR1 SGHRS and CDR2 YFSETQ. Trimming took off 0 bases at V and 3 bases at J, with 16 bases between the two ends. The CDR3 contains 16 residues. The CDR3 nucleotides read TGCGCCAGCAGCTTGGAAGCGCTGGGGGGACTCTACGAGCAGTACTTC. Protein product: CASSLEALGGLYEQYF.

The sample holds many counts of this clonotype. This chain joins TRBV9 and TRBJ2-1, with 8 bases aligning to TRBD1. The V gene's germline CDR1 is SGDLS and CDR2 YYNGEE. V was pared by 0 bases and J by 5 bases, with 10 bases of the junction left unmatched. The CDR3 is 17 residues long. The CDR3 nucleotides are TGTGCCAGCAGCGTAGATTCTTGGGACAGGATAAACAATGAGCAGTTCTTC. Residues: CASSVDSWDRINNEQFF.

This sequence joins TRBV12-3 or TRBV12-4 and TRBJ2-6; D is possibly TRBD2 (6 bases). The CDR3 sequence is 15 residues long. V lost 3 bases to trimming and J lost 2 bases, with 8 bases between them. The CDR3 nucleotides read TGTGCCAGCAGTTTCGGGACTCCTGGGGCCAACGTCCTGACTTTC. Amino acids: CASSFGTPGANVLTF.

This clonotype was seen many times. V gene TRBV6-6 combines with J gene TRBJ2-7; TRBD1 agrees at 7 bases. The junction had 2 bases not matched to a gene; V was cut back by 0 bases and J by 0 bases. Germline V gene data show CDR1 as MNHNY and CDR2 as SVGAGI (reference sequence). The CDR3 runs to 15 residues. CDR3 protein: CASSYSAGGSYEQYF. CDR3 sequence (DNA): TGTGCCAGCAGTTACTCTGCAGGGGGCTCCTACGAGCAGTACTTC.

This clonotype was picked up a small number of times. The chain carries TRBV2 and TRBJ2-3; D perhaps matches TRBD2 (5 bases). Germline values: CDR1 SNHLY, CDR2 FYNNEI. CDR3 length: 14 amino acids. Trimming took off 4 bases at V and 5 bases at J, with 13 bases between the two ends. CDR3 nucleotides: TGTGCCAGCAGTGGGAGGAGAGGCGAAGATACGCAGTATTTT. It is translated as CASSGRRGEDTQYF.

There are many counts of this clonotype. In nucleotides, the CDR3 is TGTGCCAGCAGCTTAGCGAACTACAATGAGCAGTTCTTC. It translates to CASSLANYNEQFF. The J gene is TRBJ2-1, the V gene TRBV11-2; no firm D call. Germline CDR1 is SGHAT and CDR2 is FQNNGV. The CDR3 runs 13 residues. The V and J ends lost 1 base and 3 bases respectively, with 4 bases between them.

This clonotype was seen at least ten times. This rearrangement joins TRBV30 to TRBJ1-2, with D possibly TRBD1 on 5 matching bases. The CDR3 is 13 residues long. V was shortened by 0 bases and J by 8 bases, with 13 bases between the two germline ends. Germline V lookup: CDR1 GTSNPN, CDR2 SVGIG (reference sequence). CDR3 region: CAWSVLGAGGYTF. Here the CDR3 DNA reads TGTGCCTGGAGTGTACTAGGGGCCGGCGGCTACACCTTC. The full variable domain, in which reference TRBV30 and TRBJ1-2 provide the parts outside the CDR3, is SQTIHQWPATLVQPVGSPLSLECTVEGTSNPNLYWYRQAAGRGLQLLFYSVGIGQISSEVPQNLSASRPQDRQFILSSKKLLLSDSGFYLCAWSVLGAGGYTFGSGTRLTVV.

The gene calls are TRBV5-4 and TRBJ2-3; D gene unclear. The CDR3 runs 16 residues. CDR1 and CDR2 (germline): SGHNT, YYREEE (reference sequence). Trimming took 4 bases from V and 5 from J, leaving 20 bases between them. The CDR3, as DNA: TGTGCCAGCAGCCCTGGACCCCCAATGTTGATAGATACGCAGTATTTT. Translated: CASSPGPPMLIDTQYF.